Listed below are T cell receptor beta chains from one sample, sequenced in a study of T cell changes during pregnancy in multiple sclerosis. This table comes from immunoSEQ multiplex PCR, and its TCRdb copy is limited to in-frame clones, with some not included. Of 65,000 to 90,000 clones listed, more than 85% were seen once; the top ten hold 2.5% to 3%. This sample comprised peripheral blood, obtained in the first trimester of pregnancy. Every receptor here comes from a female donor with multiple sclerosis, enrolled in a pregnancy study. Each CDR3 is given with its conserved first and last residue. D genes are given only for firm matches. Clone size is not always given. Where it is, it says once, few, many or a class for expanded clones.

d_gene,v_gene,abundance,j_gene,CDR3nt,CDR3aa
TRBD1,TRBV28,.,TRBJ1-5,TGTGCCAGCAGTTGGGGAACGGGACAGGGGGTAAATCAGCCCCAGCATTTT,CASSWGTGQGVNQPQHF
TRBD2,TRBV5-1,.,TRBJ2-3,TGCGCCAGCAGCTCCGGGACTAGTGGTGCAGATACGCAGTATTTT,CASSSGTSGADTQYF
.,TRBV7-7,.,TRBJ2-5,TGTGCTAGCAGCCAATCACAGGGACCCGAGACCCAGTACTTC,CASSQSQGPETQYF
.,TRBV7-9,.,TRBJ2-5,TGTGCCAGCAGCCACTCCCATGGTACCCAGTACTTC,CASSHSHGTQYF
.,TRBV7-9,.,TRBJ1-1,TGTGCCAGCAGCTTACGTGGACAACCGTGGATAAGGAACACTGAAGCTTTCTTT,CASSLRGQPWIRNTEAFF
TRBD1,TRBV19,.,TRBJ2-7,TGTGCCAGTAGTATTACCGGGACAGACTCCTACGAGCAGTACTTC,CASSITGTDSYEQYF
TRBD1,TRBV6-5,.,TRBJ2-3,TGTGCCAGCAGTTCGAGACAGGGGGTGACAGATACGCAGTATTTT,CASSSRQGVTDTQYF
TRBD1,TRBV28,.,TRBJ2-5,TGTGCCAGCAGTTTCCGGGACAGAACGCAAGAGACCCAGTACTTC,CASSFRDRTQETQYF
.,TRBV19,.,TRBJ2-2,TGTGCCAGTAGTTTCCAACCGGGAATCGCCACCGGGGAGCTGTTTTTT,CASSFQPGIATGELFF
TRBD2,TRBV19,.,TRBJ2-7,TGTGCCAGTAGTATAGGAGGCCGGGACTACAACGAGCAGTACTTC,CASSIGGRDYNEQYF
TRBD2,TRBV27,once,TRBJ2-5,TGTGCCAGCAGTTGGCGCGGGGGGCCGGGACTAGGCCTCATCAATAAAGAGACCCAGTACTTC,CASSWRGGPGLGLINKETQYF
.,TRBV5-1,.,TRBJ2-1,TGCGCCAGCTCCCGGAGAGGAGATGTTGGCAATGAGCAGTTCTTC,CASSRRGDVGNEQFF
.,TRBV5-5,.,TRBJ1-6,TGTGCCAGCAGCTTGTCTCTTGACTCCTCAAATTCACCCCTCCACTTT,CASSLSLDSSNSPLHF
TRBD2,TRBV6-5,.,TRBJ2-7,TGTGCCAGCAGTTCGACTAGCGGGAGAACCGACGAGCAGTACTTC,CASSSTSGRTDEQYF
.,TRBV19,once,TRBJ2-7,TGTGCCAGTAGTATAGGAGGGAGGAACGAGCAGTACTTC,CASSIGGRNEQYF
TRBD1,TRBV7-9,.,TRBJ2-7,TGTGCCAGCAGCTATGACCGGGACAGGGGGCCTCGGGTCGAGCAGTACTTC,CASSYDRDRGPRVEQYF
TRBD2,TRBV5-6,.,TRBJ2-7,TGTGCCAGCAGCCCGTTGATAGCGGGGCACGAGCAGTACTTC,CASSPLIAGHEQYF
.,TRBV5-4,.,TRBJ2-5,TGTGCCAGCAGCTTGTTTGGAGAACAAGAGACCCAGTACTTC,CASSLFGEQETQYF
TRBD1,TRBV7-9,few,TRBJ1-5,TGTGCCAGCAGCCTGGACAGGGGGCGACCGTTGGATTTT,CASSLDRGRPLDF
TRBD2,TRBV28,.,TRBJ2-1,TGTGCCAGCCGCGCCGGACTAGCGGGAGCTGAGCAGTTCTTC,CASRAGLAGAEQFF
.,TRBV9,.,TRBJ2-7,TGTGCCAGCAGCGTGTCGGACGGGAACTACGAGCAGTACTTC,CASSVSDGNYEQYF
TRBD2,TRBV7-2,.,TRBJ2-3,TGTGCCAGCAGCTTAGCGACCTCTAGCGGGGGGGCCACAGATACGCAGTATTTT,CASSLATSSGGATDTQYF
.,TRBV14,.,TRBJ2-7,TGTGCCAGCAGCCCACAGTCCTACGAGCAGTACTTC,CASSPQSYEQYF
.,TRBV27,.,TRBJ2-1,TGTGCCAGCACCCGAACCGGGACTGGAACCTACAATGAGCAGTTCTTC,CASTRTGTGTYNEQFF
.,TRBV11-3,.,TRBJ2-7,TGTGCCAGCAGCGCTCAAACGGGCGGGGCCTACGAGCAGTACTTC,CASSAQTGGAYEQYF
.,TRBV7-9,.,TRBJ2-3,TGTGCCAGCAGCTTATTGGCCCCCAATGATAGCACAGATACGCAGTATTTT,CASSLLAPNDSTDTQYF
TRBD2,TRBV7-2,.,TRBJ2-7,TGTGCCAGCAGCCTAAGGCCGGGACTAAGCTCCTACGAGCAGTACTTC,CASSLRPGLSSYEQYF
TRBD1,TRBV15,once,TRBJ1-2,TGTGCCACCAGCAGCTCGGTTCTGGTCGGACCCCCTACAGGGGTATCGGGAGGCTACACCTTC,CATSSSVLVGPPTGVSGGYTF
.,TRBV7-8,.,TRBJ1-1,TGTGCCAGCAGCTTAGCCCGGATGGGGAGGAGTACTGAAGCTTTCTTT,CASSLARMGRSTEAFF